This T cell receptor (beta chain) was sequenced for a study of response to subunit inactivated influenza vaccine. Findings and limits, study-wide: Researchers suggested that each seasonal influenza vaccination recruits few new T cells.

The CDR3 is made up of 14 amino acids. Germline-derived CDR1 and CDR2 are MNHEY and SVGEGT. V lost 7 bases and J lost 3, with 15 bases in between. This clonotype turned up a few times. As yet, its antigen is unknown. TCRdb redid the calling of the RT-PCR reads with MiXCR, one entry per CDR3 protein. Of about 780,000 distinct CDR3 sequences listed, less than 20% are singletons. The receptor comes from a man in his fifties or sixties who received an inactivated influenza vaccine. V and J are TRBV6-2 or TRBV6-3 and TRBJ1-2, with D unclear. Sequences were derived from PBMCs from blood, sampled more than 4 days after vaccination. The CDR3: CASTLRTDYYGYTF. In DNA, the CDR3 is TGTGCCAGCACTCTTAGGACCGACTACTATGGCTACACCTTC.